The clone carrying this T cell receptor (delta chain) has just a few counts. Its specificity is not known. The sample belongs to a study of Vδ1+ human thymocytes. CDR3 length equals 23 residues. The V segment lost 4 bases and the J segment 0 bases; nucleotides outside the gene matches: 27. Germline V gene lookup returns CDR1 TSWWSYY and CDR2 QGS. The sorted cells were CD3+ Vdelta1+ Vdelta2- thymocytes from alphabeta-depleted thymus. Whole-study results and caveats: Thymic TRG and TRD repertoires appeared highly polyclonal. Thymic delta-chain repertoires held roughly 20% Vdelta2 sequences and few Vdelta3, despite high sort purity.

The template was reverse-transcribed extracted RNA. The CDR3 regions were amplified by multiplex PCR from V-gene primers to a constant-region primer. TCRdb processed the multiplex PCR reads again with the CATT caller. The table records tens of thousands of delta-chain clones, approximately 16% of them present only once. Sequencing input: Vdelta1+ gamma-delta thymocytes from the thymus. Subset here: FACS-sorted CD3+ TCRalphabeta- TCRVdelta1+ TCRVdelta2- thymocytes. This clonotype was obtained from a boy under two years old who had congenital heart surgery. V and J are TRDV1 and TRDJ1, with 9 bases lining up with TRDD3. CDR3 loop: CALGGIGCKFLLGDPGYTDKLIF. In DNA form, the CDR3 reads TGTGCTCTTGGGGGAATTGGATGCAAATTTCTACTGGGGGACCCGGGGTACACCGATAAACTCATCTTT.